This passage covers 21 T cell receptor beta chains from one sample sequenced in a study of CD8 T cells in Susac syndrome. An input of roughly 0.5 to 1 ug of RNA was subjected to reverse transcription using random hexamers. MiXCR, applied by TCRdb to the immunoSEQ multiplex PCR reads, yields one record per CDR3 protein. The sample contains approximately 160,000 distinct CDR3 sequences, 90% to 95% of which appear only once. The sequenced sample was CD4+ T cells from PBMCs. The receptors were gathered from a human donor with multiple sclerosis.

The chain combines TRBV15 with TRBJ1-2; 9 nucleotides align to TRBD1. The CDR3 extends over 13 amino acids. J was trimmed by 8 bases and V by 3 bases; bases with no gene match: 4. In germline, CDR1 is LNHNV, CDR2 YYDKDF (reference sequence). The CDR3, as DNA: TGTGCCACCAGCAGGGACAGGGGCGGCGGCTACACCTTC. Its translation: CATSRDRGGGYTF. The variable domain in full, with the rest retrieved from reference TRBV15 and TRBJ1-2, is DAMVIQNPRYQVTQFGKPVTLSCSQTLNHNVMYWYQQKSSQAPKLLFHYYDKDFNNEADTPDNFQSRRPNTSFCFLDIRSPGLGDTAMYLCATSRDRGGGYTFGSGTRLTVV.

The rearrangement joins TRBV2 to TRBJ2-7; a weak D match, TRBD2 (5 bases). The CDR3 has 15 amino acids. Germline V gene sequence: CDR1 SNHLY, CDR2 FYNNEI. Trimming took off 5 bases at V and 0 bases at J, with 14 bases between the two ends. The CDR3 is CASSKEGWSSYEQYF. In nucleotides, the CDR3 is TGTGCCAGCAGTAAAGAGGGTTGGAGCTCCTACGAGCAGTACTTC.

This rearrangement joins TRBV20-1 to TRBJ2-5; 10 nucleotides align to TRBD2. CDR1 DFQATT and CDR2 SNEGSKA come from the germline V gene (reference sequence). The CDR3 has 13 residues. The V and J ends lost 2 bases and 10 bases, in that order; junction bases with no gene match: 7. This chain's CDR3 is CSARLASGSHQYF. The CDR3 region has the DNA TGCAGTGCTAGATTGGCTAGCGGGAGCCACCAGTACTTC.

The J gene is TRBJ1-2, the V gene TRBV6-6; 8 nucleotides line up with TRBD1. The CDR3 has 14 amino acids. The trim removed 5 bases at V and 8 bases at J, leaving 10 bases unmatched. From germline, CDR1 is MNHNY and CDR2 SVGAGI (reference sequence). Here the CDR3 DNA reads TGTGCCAGCAGTCTTCCCCAGGGGGCGCGAGGCTACACCTTC. Translation: CASSLPQGARGYTF.

In this sample, this clonotype turned up once. Here the CDR3 reads CASSLATTSNTEAFF. The CDR3 DNA follows: TGCGCCAGCAGCTTGGCCACAACGTCGAACACTGAAGCTTTCTTT. The chain links TRBV5-1 to TRBJ1-1, with no clear D. Germline V gene lookup returns CDR1 SGHRS and CDR2 YFSETQ. V lost 0 bases, J lost 1 base, and 10 bases lay in between. The CDR3 is 15 residues long.

V usage is TRBV4-1 and J usage is TRBJ2-3, with D perhaps TRBD2 (6 bases). V dropped 5 bases and J dropped 4 bases, with 19 bases sitting between them. The CDR3 is 16 amino acids. Per the germline V gene, CDR1 is MGHRA and CDR2 is YSYEKL. The CDR3 nucleotides are TGCGCCAGCAGCTTAGATCCGGGGGTAGCATCAGATACGCAGTATTTT. Translation gives CASSLDPGVASDTQYF.

The V and J genes are TRBV5-4 and TRBJ2-1; 9 positions agree with TRBD1. V was clipped by 0 bases and J by 4 bases; unmatched bases: 5. Germline V gene lookup returns CDR1 SGHNT and CDR2 YYREEE (reference sequence). CDR3 length: 16 residues. CDR3 region: CASSLGSGQGYNEQFF. The CDR3 DNA follows: TGTGCCAGCAGCTTGGGTTCGGGACAGGGATACAATGAGCAGTTCTTC. Using reference TRBV5-4 and TRBJ2-1 for the parts outside the CDR3, the full variable domain is ETGVTQSPTHLIKTRGQQVTLRCSSQSGHNTVSWYQQALGQGPQFIFQYYREEENGRGNFPPRFSGLQFPNYSSELNVNALELDDSALYLCASSLGSGQGYNEQFFGPGTRLTVL.

V and J are TRBV6-2 or TRBV6-3 and TRBJ2-3; weak D call: TRBD2 (6 bases). The V gene lost 7 bases and the J gene lost 4 bases, with 21 bases spanning the gap. In germline, CDR1 is MNHEY, CDR2 SVGEGT. This CDR3 spans 16 amino acids. The CDR3 DNA is TGTGCCAGCATCCCGGCGGGGACGGCAGGCCCAGATACGCAGTATTTT. Protein product: CASIPAGTAGPDTQYF.

V and J are TRBV9 and TRBJ2-3; 13 positions match TRBD2. Germline V gene lookup returns CDR1 SGDLS and CDR2 YYNGEE. This CDR3 has 16 residues. Losses at the gene ends were 1 base for V and 5 bases for J; bases not matched to a gene: 4. CDR3 residues: CASSVRLAGGEDTQYF. CDR3 coding DNA: TGTGCCAGCAGCGTACGACTAGCGGGAGGTGAAGATACGCAGTATTTT. Looking up the rest from reference TRBV9 and TRBJ2-3 gives the full variable domain: DSGVTQTPKHLITATGQRVTLRCSPRSGDLSVYWYQQSLDQGLQFLIQYYNGEERAKGNILERFSAQQFPDLHSELNLSSLELGDSALYFCASSVRLAGGEDTQYFGPGTRLTVL.

This sequence joins TRBV3-1 and TRBJ2-5, with D tentatively TRBD2 (6 bases). Germline CDR1 is LGHDT and CDR2 is YNNKEL (reference sequence). The V end was cut by 8 bases, the J end by 5 bases, with 21 bases between. This CDR3 comprises 15 residues. The CDR3 nucleotides are TGTGCCAGCGGCAGTTGGATGGCGGGGTTGGAGACCCAGTACTTC. It translates to CASGSWMAGLETQYF.

The V gene is TRBV2, the J gene TRBJ1-2; D is unresolved. V lost 8 bases, J lost 4 bases, and 14 bases lay in between. Germline loops: CDR1 SNHLY, CDR2 FYNNEI. This CDR3 spans 13 amino acids. This CDR3 is CASADSRFYGYTF. In DNA, the CDR3 is TGTGCCAGCGCGGACTCCCGATTCTATGGCTACACCTTC.

The chain is built from TRBV6-5 and TRBJ2-2; 9 positions match TRBD1. V lost 5 bases and J lost 3; bases outside the gene matches: 4. The germline CDR1 and CDR2 sequences are MNHEY and SVGAGI. This CDR3 spans 15 amino acids. In DNA form, the CDR3 reads TGTGCCAGCAGTACAGGGGGCGCGGACACCGGGGAGCTGTTTTTT. Its translation: CASSTGGADTGELFF.

This clonotype has only a few counts. V and J are TRBV7-2 and TRBJ1-3; D not resolved. The germline gives CDR1 SGHTA, CDR2 FQGNSA. The V end was cut by 1 base, the J end by 0 bases, with 4 bases between. The CDR3 length is 14 residues. This chain's CDR3 is CASSLVTSGNTIYF. The CDR3 DNA sequence: TGTGCCAGCAGCTTAGTGACCTCTGGAAACACCATATATTTT.

The rearrangement uses TRBV10-3 and TRBJ1-4; a possible D gene is TRBD1 (5 bases). Trimming left V 8 bases short and J 8 bases short, with 12 bases between. Germline V gives CDR1 ENHRY, CDR2 SYGVKD. The CDR3 loop spans 12 amino acids. The CDR3 nucleotides are TGTGCCATCGCGGGGGAACGGGAAAAACTGTTTTTT. This sequence encodes CAIAGEREKLFF.

This rearrangement joins TRBV25-1 to TRBJ2-1; TRBD2 matches 7 bases. Germline V gene data show CDR1 as MGHDK and CDR2 as SYGVNS. This CDR3 has 12 amino acids. V was clipped by 1 base and J by 9 bases; unmatched bases: 0. The CDR3 DNA follows: TGTGCCAGCAGTGAATCGGGGGGTGAGCAGTTCTTC. It translates to CASSESGGEQFF.

This clonotype was recorded once. The chain has TRBV13 and TRBJ1-1; D perhaps matches TRBD1 (6 bases). The CDR3 loop spans 13 amino acids. Trimming took 2 bases from V and 11 from J, leaving 15 bases between them. Per germline, CDR1 PRHDT and CDR2 FYEKMQ (reference sequence). CDR3 residues: CASSLTGTVVAFF. CDR3 bases: TGTGCCAGCAGCTTAACAGGGACGGTTGTGGCTTTCTTT.

The CDR3 loop is CATRDRGYYGYTF. The CDR3 coding sequence is TGTGCCACCCGGGACAGGGGCTACTATGGCTACACCTTC. V is TRBV28 and J is TRBJ1-2, with 10 bases matching TRBD1. From germline, CDR1 is MDHEN and CDR2 SYDVKM. There are 13 residues in the CDR3. Trimming removed 10 bases from V and 3 bases from J; junction bases left unmatched: 5.

The chain uses TRBV3-1 and TRBJ2-7; D is unresolved. Looked up from germline, CDR1 is LGHDT and CDR2 is YNNKEL (reference sequence). Trimming pared 0 bases from V and 3 bases from J, leaving 9 bases between. The CDR3 extends over 14 amino acids. The DNA for the CDR3 is TGTGCCAGCAGCCAAGATCCGGTGGACTACGAGCAGTACTTC. Amino acid sequence: CASSQDPVDYEQYF.

The chain links TRBV5-4 to TRBJ2-3, with TRBD2 matching over 11 bases. The germline CDR1 and CDR2 sequences are SGHNT and YYREEE (reference sequence). The CDR3 is made up of 14 amino acids. V lost 4 bases and J lost 9; bases outside the gene matches: 7. For the CDR3, the DNA is TGTGCCAGCAGCCGACTAGCGGGATCCCTGACGCAGTATTTT. Translating it yields CASSRLAGSLTQYF. The full variable domain, with the rest looked up from reference TRBV5-4 and TRBJ2-3, is ETGVTQSPTHLIKTRGQQVTLRCSSQSGHNTVSWYQQALGQGPQFIFQYYREEENGRGNFPPRFSGLQFPNYSSELNVNALELDDSALYLCASSRLAGSLTQYFGPGTRLTVL.

J is TRBJ2-5 and V is TRBV4-3; perhaps TRBD1 as D (6 bases). Germline loops: CDR1 LGHNA, CDR2 YSLEER. Trimming took off 3 bases at V and 1 base at J, with 9 bases between the two ends. The CDR3 runs 14 residues. The CDR3 spells CASSQTRGQETQYF. CDR3 sequence (DNA): TGCGCCAGCAGCCAGACCAGGGGCCAAGAGACCCAGTACTTC.

The genes are TRBV5-4 and TRBJ2-1; D tentatively fits TRBD1 or TRBD2 (5 bases each). CDR3 size: 10 residues. V was trimmed by 8 bases and J by 8 bases, leaving 8 bases between them. Germline V gene lookup returns CDR1 SGHNT and CDR2 YYREEE (reference sequence). The CDR3 loop is CASGDDEQFF. The CDR3 nucleotides read TGTGCCAGTGGGGACGATGAGCAGTTCTTC.